This T cell receptor beta chain stems from a study of human T cells and chemical hapten exposure. From germline, CDR1 is DFQATT and CDR2 SNEGSKA (reference sequence). The CDR3 length is 13 residues. Losses at the gene ends were 3 bases for V and 2 bases for J; bases not matched to a gene: 4. Time point in this sample: patch test 1, 2 weeks after DPC sensitization. As to treatment: therapeutic diphenylcyclopropenone sensitization with weekly scalp DPC. Per the authors' pipeline: TCR counts had a median of approximately 96,000 per sample and spanned 23,224 to 690,600. A single record per CDR3 protein comes from TCRdb applying MiXCR to the RACE reads. The V and J calls reflect TCRdb's pipeline rather than the authors' work. The sample lists 180,000 or so distinct CDR3 sequences, approximately 20% occurring once.

V and J are TRBV20-1 and TRBJ2-7; the match to TRBD2 covers 7 bases. This specimen consisted of whole blood, obtained in connection with sensitization to the hapten diphenylcyclopropenone (DPC). The clonotype comes from a woman aged 45-59 years with alopecia areata. Some clones in this sample may be carry-over from other donors' samples. As DNA, the CDR3 is TGCAGTGCTAGGAGCGGGATCCCCTACGAGCAGTACTTC. Its protein is CSARSGIPYEQYF.